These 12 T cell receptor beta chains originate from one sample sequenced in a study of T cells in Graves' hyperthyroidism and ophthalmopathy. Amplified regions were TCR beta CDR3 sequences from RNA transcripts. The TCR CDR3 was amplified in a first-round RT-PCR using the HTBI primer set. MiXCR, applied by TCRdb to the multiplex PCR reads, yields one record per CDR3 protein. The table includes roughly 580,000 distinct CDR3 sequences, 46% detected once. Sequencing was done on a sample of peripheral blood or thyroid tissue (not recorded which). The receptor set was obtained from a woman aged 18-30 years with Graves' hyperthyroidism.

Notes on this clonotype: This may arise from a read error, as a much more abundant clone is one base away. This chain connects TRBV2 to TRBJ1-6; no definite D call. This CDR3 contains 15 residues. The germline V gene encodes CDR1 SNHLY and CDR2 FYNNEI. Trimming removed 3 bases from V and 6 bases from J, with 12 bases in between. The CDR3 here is CASSDDRLSNSPLHF. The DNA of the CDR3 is TGTGCCAGCAGTGATGACCGGCTGAGTAATTCACCCCTCCACTTT.

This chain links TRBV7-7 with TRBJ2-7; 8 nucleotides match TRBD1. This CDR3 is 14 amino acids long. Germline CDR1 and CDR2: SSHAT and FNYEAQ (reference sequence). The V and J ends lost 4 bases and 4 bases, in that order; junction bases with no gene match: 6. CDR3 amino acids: CASSWWGQAYEQYF. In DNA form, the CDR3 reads TGTGCCAGCAGCTGGTGGGGACAGGCTTACGAGCAGTACTTC.

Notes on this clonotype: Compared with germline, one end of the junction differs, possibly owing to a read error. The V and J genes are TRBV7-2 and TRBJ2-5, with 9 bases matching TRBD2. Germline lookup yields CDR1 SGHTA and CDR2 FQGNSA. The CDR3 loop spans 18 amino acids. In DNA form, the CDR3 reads TGCGCCAGCAGGACAGGCGGGGGGGCTGCGGCGGGAGGAGAGACCCAGTACTTC. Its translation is CASRTGGGAAAGGETQYF.

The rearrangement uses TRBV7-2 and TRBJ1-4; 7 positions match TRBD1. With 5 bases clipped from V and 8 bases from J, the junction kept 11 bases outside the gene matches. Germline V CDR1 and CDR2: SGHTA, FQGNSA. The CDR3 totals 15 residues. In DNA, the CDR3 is TGTGCCAGCAGCCCGACTCGGACAGGCGCCGAAAAACTGTTTTTT. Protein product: CASSPTRTGAEKLFF.

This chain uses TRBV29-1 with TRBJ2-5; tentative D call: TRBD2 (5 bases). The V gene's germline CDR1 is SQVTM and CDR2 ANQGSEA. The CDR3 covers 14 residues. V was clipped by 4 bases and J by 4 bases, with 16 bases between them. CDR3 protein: CSVATEGSSETQYF. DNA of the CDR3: TGCAGCGTTGCCACAGAGGGCTCTTCAGAGACCCAGTACTTC.

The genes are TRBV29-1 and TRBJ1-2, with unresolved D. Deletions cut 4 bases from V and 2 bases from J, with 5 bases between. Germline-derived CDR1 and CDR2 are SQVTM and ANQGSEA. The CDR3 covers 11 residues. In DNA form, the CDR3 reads TGCAGCGTTGGGATCAACTATGGCTACACCTTC. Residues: CSVGINYGYTF. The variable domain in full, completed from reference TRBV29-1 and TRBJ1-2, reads SAVISQKPSRDICQRGTSLTIQCQVDSQVTMMFWYRQQPGQSLTLIATANQGSEATYESGFVIDKFPISRPNLTFSTLTVSNMSPEDSSIYLCSVGINYGYTFGSGTRLTVV.

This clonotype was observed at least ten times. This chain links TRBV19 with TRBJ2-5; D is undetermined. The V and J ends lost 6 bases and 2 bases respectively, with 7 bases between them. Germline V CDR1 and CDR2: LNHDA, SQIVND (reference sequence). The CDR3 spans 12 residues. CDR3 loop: CASRGGQETQYF. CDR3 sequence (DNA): TGTGCCAGTAGGGGCGGTCAAGAGACCCAGTACTTC.

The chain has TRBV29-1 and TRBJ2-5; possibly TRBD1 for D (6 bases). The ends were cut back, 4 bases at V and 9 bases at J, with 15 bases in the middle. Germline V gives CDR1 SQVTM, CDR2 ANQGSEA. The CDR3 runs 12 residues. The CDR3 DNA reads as TGCAGCGTTGTAGGGGGTGGCCAGCCCCAGTACTTC. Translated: CSVVGGGQPQYF.

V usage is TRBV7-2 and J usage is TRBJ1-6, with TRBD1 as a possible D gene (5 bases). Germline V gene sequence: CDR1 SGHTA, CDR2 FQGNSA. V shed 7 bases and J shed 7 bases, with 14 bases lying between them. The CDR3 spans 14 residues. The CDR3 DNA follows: TGTGCCAGCACCATGGGGGGTAACAATTCACCCCTCCACTTT. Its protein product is CASTMGGNNSPLHF. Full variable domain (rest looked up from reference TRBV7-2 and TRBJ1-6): GAGVSQSPSNKVTEKGKDVELRCDPISGHTALYWYRQSLGQGLEFLIYFQGNSAPDKSGLPSDRFSAERTGGSVSTLTIQRTQQEDSAVYLCASTMGGNNSPLHFGNGTRLTVT.

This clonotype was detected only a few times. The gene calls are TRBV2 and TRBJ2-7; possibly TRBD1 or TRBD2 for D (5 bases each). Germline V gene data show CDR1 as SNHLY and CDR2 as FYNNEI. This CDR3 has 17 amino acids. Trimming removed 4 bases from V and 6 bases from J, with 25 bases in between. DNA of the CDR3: TGTGCCAGCAGTGGGGGCGTGGGTGTCCTCGGAGGCACCGAGCAGTACTTC. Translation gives CASSGGVGVLGGTEQYF.

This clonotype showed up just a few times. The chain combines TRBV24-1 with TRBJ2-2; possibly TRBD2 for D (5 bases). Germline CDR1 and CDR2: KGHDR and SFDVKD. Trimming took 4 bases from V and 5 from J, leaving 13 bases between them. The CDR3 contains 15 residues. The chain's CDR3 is CATSDWTGKTGELFF. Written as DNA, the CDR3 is TGTGCCACCAGTGACTGGACTGGAAAAACCGGGGAGCTGTTTTTT.

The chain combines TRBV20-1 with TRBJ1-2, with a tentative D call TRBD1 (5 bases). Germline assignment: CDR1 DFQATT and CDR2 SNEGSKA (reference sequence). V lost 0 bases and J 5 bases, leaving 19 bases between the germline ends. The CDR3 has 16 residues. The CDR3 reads CSAREGTGRRGYGYTF. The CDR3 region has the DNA TGCAGTGCTAGAGAAGGGACGGGACGTCGAGGATATGGCTACACCTTC.